This T cell receptor beta chain emerged from a study of cytomegalovirus exposure and HLA in healthy donors. The CDR3 extends over 15 amino acids. V lost 6 bases, J lost 0 bases, and 11 bases lay in between. Germline values: CDR1 KGHSH, CDR2 LQKENI. Primers for the PCR totalled 60 Vbeta and 13 Jbeta. Some clones are missing from TCRdb's copy, which holds only in-frame ones; the method was immunoSEQ multiplex PCR. The sample has tens of thousands of clones, around 79% seen once. Sequencing used PBMCs. The sequence was obtained from a female donor in good health and CMV-seronegative. The chain recombines TRBV18 with TRBJ2-2; the D gene is possibly TRBD2 (7 bases). The CDR3 sequence: CASSRRGPNTGELFF. Written as DNA, the CDR3 is TGTGCCAGCTCGCGGCGGGGGCCGAACACCGGGGAGCTGTTTTTT.